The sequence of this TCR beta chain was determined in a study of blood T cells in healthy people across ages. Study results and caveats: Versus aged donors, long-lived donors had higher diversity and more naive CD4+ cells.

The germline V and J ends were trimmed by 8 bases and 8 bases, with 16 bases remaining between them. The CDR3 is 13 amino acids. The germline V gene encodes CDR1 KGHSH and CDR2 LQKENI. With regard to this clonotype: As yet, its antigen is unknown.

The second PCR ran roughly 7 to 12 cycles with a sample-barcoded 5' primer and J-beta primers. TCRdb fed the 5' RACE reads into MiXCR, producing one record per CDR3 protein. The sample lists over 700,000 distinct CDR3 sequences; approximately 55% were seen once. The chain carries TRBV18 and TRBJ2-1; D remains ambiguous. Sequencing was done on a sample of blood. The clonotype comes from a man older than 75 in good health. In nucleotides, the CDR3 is TGTGCCAGCGCGAACCTAAGGGCTGATGAGCAGTTCTTC. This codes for CASANLRADEQFF. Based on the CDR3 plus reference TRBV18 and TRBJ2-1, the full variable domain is NAGVMQNPRHLVRRRGQEARLRCSPMKGHSHVYWYRQLPEEGLKFMVYLQKENIIDESGMPKERFSAEFPKEGPSILRIQQVVRGDSAAYFCASANLRADEQFFGPGTRLTVL.